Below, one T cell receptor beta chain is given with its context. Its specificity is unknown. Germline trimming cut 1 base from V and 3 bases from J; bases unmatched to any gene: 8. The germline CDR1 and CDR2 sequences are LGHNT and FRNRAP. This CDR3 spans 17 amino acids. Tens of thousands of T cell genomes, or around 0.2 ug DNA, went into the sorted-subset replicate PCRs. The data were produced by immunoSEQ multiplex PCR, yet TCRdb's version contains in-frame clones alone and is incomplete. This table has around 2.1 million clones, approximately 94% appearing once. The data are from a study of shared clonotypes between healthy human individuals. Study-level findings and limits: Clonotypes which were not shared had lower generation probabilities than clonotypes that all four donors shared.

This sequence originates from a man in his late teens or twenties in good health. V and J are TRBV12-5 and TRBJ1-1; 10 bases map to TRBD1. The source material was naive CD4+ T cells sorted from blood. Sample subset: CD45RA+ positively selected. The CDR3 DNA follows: TGTGCTAGTGGTTTGGCCTATACCGGGACAGGGGACACTGAAGCTTTCTTT. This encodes CASGLAYTGTGDTEAFF.